The entry below describes one TCR beta chain. No antigen is known for it. The entry originates in a study of beta chain features in type 1 diabetes. About the research overall: Patients were similar to healthy donors in age and gender (as well as in cell yields). Regarding the study as a whole: In every one of the four CD4+ subsets, TCRB CDR3s were moderately but significantly shorter in Type 1 diabetes patients. Patients' naive, central memory and Treg TCRB repertoires seemed closer to one another than those of healthy donors.

Between the trimmed V and J ends, which lost 4 bases and 6 bases, there was a span of 13 bases. The CDR3 contains 14 residues. Germline CDR1 is SGDLS and CDR2 is YYNGEE. Every bit of the isolated RNA underwent reverse transcription, so sequencing read expressed TCRB transcripts. The repertoire was sequenced with immunoSEQ multiplex PCR; TCRdb's copy has only in-frame clones and lacks some. The table shows some 290,000 clones, with about 13% occurring only once. Based on CD45RO/CCR7/CD25/CD127/CD95/CD27, CD4+ regulatory, stem cell-like memory, naive and central memory cells were sorted. The rearrangement links TRBV9 to TRBJ1-4; weak D call: TRBD1 (6 bases). The sequencing sample was made of naive CD4+ T cells from blood. The receptor comes from a man between 25 and 39 years old with type 1 diabetes. Here the CDR3 reads CASSPLGGHEKLFF. For the CDR3, the DNA is TGTGCCAGCAGCCCTCTGGGGGGGCATGAAAAACTGTTTTTT.